This is a list of T cell receptor beta chains from one sample in a study of T cells after posttransplantation cyclophosphamide. Measured with immunoSEQ multiplex PCR; TCRdb has only the in-frame clones, and not every one. The sample yields more than 40,000 clones, without any singletons. Source material: PBMCs. The receptors were gathered from a man aged 35 to 55 in good health, CMV-negative, and a related stem cell transplant donor. Both conserved end residues are part of each CDR3.

V,J,CDR3
TRBV9,TRBJ1-2,CASSLGSNYGYTF
TRBV5-4,TRBJ1-1,CASRDKVQGVGEAFF
TRBV2,TRBJ2-5,CASRPGLSQETQYF
TRBV7-2,TRBJ2-7,CASTGTVAYEQYF
TRBV27,TRBJ2-2,CASSFQVSGELFF
TRBV25-1,TRBJ2-3,CASVGSGHRDTDTQYF
TRBV14,TRBJ2-7,CASSPRARASSKDYEQYF
TRBV25-1,TRBJ2-4,CASSETLGTNIQYF
TRBV18,TRBJ2-2,CASSSDRGNGELFF
TRBV5-6,TRBJ2-7,CASSLVGSYEQYF
TRBV19,TRBJ2-7,CASSGRDRSYEQYF
TRBV28,.,CASSLVLAGAYEQYF
TRBV6-1,TRBJ2-5,CASSLGPRQETQYF
TRBV30,TRBJ2-3,CACTARDTQYF
TRBV19,TRBJ2-1,CASSIGTGGYNEQFF
TRBV6-4,TRBJ2-1,CASRASGNYNEQFF
TRBV2,TRBJ2-7,CASRSGLAGREQYF
TRBV28,.,CASSLEVLYEQYF
TRBV6-1,TRBJ1-2,CASSRSTVNYGYTF
TRBV6-6,TRBJ2-7,CASSYDAGSYEQYF